The 7 T cell receptor beta chains listed next were all sequenced from one sample in a study of cytomegalovirus exposure and HLA in healthy donors. Primers included in the PCR were 60 Vbeta and 13 Jbeta primers. The repertoire was sequenced with immunoSEQ multiplex PCR; TCRdb's copy has only in-frame clones and lacks some. The sample has about 190,000 clones; approximately 82% are singletons. The source material was PBMCs. These receptors all come from a woman aged 45-65 years in good health and CMV-seropositive.

The CDR3 spells CASSFAGGAGYTF. CDR3 coding DNA: TGTGCCAGCAGCTTCGCAGGGGGAGCTGGCTACACCTTC. The V and J genes are TRBV7-2 and TRBJ1-2; TRBD1 agrees at 7 bases. The germline CDR1 and CDR2 sequences are SGHTA and FQGNSA. J was trimmed by 7 bases and V by 3 bases; bases with no gene match: 5. CDR3 length equals 13 residues. The variable domain in full, with the rest retrieved from reference TRBV7-2 and TRBJ1-2, is GAGVSQSPSNKVTEKGKDVELRCDPISGHTALYWYRQSLGQGLEFLIYFQGNSAPDKSGLPSDRFSAERTGGSVSTLTIQRTQQEDSAVYLCASSFAGGAGYTFGSGTRLTVV.

V gene TRBV18 combines with J gene TRBJ2-6; D might be TRBD1 (5 bases). In germline, CDR1 is KGHSH, CDR2 LQKENI. CDR3 length: 15 residues. The V end was cut by 6 bases, the J end by 8 bases, with 17 bases between. CDR3 residues: CASSSRQGITNVLTF. The CDR3 DNA reads TGTGCCAGCTCTTCGAGGCAGGGAATTACCAACGTCCTGACTTTC.

The sample holds one count of this clone. The chain uses TRBV7-8 and TRBJ1-2; perhaps TRBD1 as D (5 bases). Germline V gene data show CDR1 as SGHVS and CDR2 as FQNEAQ. The CDR3 has 14 amino acids. V was trimmed by 1 base and J by 3 bases, leaving 9 bases between them. The CDR3 sequence: CASSLVLQDYGYTF. The CDR3 DNA reads TGTGCCAGCAGCTTAGTTTTACAGGACTATGGCTACACCTTC.

The J gene is TRBJ1-5, the V gene TRBV6-1; 7 bases are a match to TRBD1. V was pared by 3 bases and J by 6 bases, with 8 bases of the junction left unmatched. The CDR3 is made up of 15 amino acids. The germline gives CDR1 MNHNS, CDR2 SASEGT. CDR3 in DNA: TGTGCCAGCAGTGATCGACAGGGACGAGGTCAGCCCCAGCATTTT. Residues: CASSDRQGRGQPQHF.

This clone has a single count. The chain links TRBV9 to TRBJ2-1, with a possible D match to TRBD1 (6 bases). Germline V CDR1 and CDR2: SGDLS, YYNGEE. The CDR3 is 13 residues long. Trimming shortened V by 2 bases and J by 11 bases, and 14 bases separated the two germline ends. CDR3 loop: CASSVGTGTKQFF. In DNA form, the CDR3 reads TGTGCCAGCAGCGTGGGCACCGGGACAAAGCAGTTCTTC.

V usage is TRBV4-1 and J usage is TRBJ2-7; 8 bases fit TRBD2. This CDR3 has 16 amino acids. CDR1 MGHRA and CDR2 YSYEKL come from the germline V gene. Trimming removed 3 bases from V and 3 bases from J; junction bases left unmatched: 10. The CDR3 DNA reads as TGCGCCAGCAGCCAGTCCCTGGCGGGGGGTTACTACGAGCAGTACTTC. This codes for CASSQSLAGGYYEQYF.

With regard to this clone: The junction shows a germline mismatch at one end, possibly a read error. The chain links TRBV5-1 to TRBJ1-5, with 9 bases lining up with TRBD1. Per germline, CDR1 SGHRS and CDR2 YFSETQ. The CDR3 is made up of 14 amino acids. CDR3 protein: CASSVTGGNQPQHF. The DNA of the CDR3 is TGCGCCAGCAGCGTAACAGGGGGCAACCAGCCCCAGCATTTT.